The present T cell receptor (beta chain) was sequenced within a study of T cell repertoires in cytomegalovirus infection. TCRdb redid the calling of the reads with MiXCR, one entry per CDR3 protein. In the table there are 200,000 or so distinct CDR3 sequences, approximately 28% of which are singletons. This clonotype was seen a handful of times. Antigen: not known. Overall study results and limits: Pooled public TCR beta family frequency picked out CMV carriers with the relevant HLA. HLA-C-restricted TCR beta clonotypes specific for CMV led the ex vivo response.

V was trimmed by 3 bases and J by 2 bases, leaving 10 bases between them. In germline, CDR1 is SQVTM, CDR2 ANQGSEA. The CDR3 has 14 residues. This chain links TRBV29-1 with TRBJ2-2; no reliable D call. The sequenced sample was PBMCs. This TCR was recovered from a human donor in good health (CMV status not recorded). Some clones in this sample may be carry-over from other donors' samples. CDR3 protein: CSVDGTGNTGELFF. CDR3 DNA: TGCAGCGTTGACGGCACCGGTAACACCGGGGAGCTGTTTTTT.